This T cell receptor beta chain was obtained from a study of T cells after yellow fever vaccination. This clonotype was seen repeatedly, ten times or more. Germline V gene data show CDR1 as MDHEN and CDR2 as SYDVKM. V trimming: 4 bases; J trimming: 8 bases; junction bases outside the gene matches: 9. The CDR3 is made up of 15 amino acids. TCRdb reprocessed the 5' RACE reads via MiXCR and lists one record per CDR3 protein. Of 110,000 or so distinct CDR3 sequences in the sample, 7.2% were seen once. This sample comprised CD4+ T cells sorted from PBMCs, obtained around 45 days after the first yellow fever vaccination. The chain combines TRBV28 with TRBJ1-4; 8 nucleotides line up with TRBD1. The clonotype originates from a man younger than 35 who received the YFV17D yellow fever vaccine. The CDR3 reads CASSSGTGGKEKLFF. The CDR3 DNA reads TGTGCCAGCAGTTCGGGGACAGGAGGGAAAGAAAAACTGTTTTTT. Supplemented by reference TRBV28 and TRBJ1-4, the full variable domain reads DVKVTQSSRYLVKRTGEKVFLECVQDMDHENMFWYRQDPGLGLRLIYFSYDVKMKEKGDIPEGYSVSREKKERFSLILESASTNQTSMYLCASSSGTGGKEKLFFGSGTQLSVL.